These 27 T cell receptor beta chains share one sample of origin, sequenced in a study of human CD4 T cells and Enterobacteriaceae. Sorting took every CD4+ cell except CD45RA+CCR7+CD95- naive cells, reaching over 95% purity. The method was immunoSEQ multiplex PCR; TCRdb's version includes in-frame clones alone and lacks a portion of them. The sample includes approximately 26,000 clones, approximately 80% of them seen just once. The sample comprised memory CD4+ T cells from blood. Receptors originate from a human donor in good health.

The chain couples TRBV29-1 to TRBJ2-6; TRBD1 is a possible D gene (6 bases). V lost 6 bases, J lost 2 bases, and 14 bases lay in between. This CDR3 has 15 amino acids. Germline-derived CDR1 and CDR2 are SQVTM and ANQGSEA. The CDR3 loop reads CSVSVTGTGANVLTF. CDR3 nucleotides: TGCAGCGTCTCTGTAACAGGGACTGGGGCCAACGTCCTGACTTTC.

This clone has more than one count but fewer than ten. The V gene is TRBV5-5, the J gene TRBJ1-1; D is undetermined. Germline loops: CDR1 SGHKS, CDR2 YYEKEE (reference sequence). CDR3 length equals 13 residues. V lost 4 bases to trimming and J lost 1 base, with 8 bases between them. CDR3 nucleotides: TGTGCCAGCAGCGCGGGCCCGAACACTGAAGCTTTCTTT. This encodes CASSAGPNTEAFF.

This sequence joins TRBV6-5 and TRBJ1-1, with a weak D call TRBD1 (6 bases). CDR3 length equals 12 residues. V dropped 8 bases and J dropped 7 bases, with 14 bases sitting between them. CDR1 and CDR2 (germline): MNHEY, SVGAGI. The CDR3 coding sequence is TGTGCCAGCGGGAGGGGGAGGGGTGAAGCTTTCTTT. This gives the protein CASGRGRGEAFF.

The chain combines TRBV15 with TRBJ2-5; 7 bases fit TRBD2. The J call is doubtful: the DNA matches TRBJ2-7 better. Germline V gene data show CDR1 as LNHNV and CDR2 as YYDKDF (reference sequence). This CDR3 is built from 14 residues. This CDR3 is CATSRARGAYEQYF. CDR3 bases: TGTGCCACCAGCAGAGCTCGGGGGGCCTACGAGCAGTACTTC.

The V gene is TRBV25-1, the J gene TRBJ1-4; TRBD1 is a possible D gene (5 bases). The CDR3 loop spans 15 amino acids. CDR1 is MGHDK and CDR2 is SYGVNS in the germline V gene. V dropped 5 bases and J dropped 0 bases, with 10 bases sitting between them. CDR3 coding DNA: TGTGCCAGCAGTCGGGGGTTAGCAACTAATGAAAAACTGTTTTTT. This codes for CASSRGLATNEKLFF.

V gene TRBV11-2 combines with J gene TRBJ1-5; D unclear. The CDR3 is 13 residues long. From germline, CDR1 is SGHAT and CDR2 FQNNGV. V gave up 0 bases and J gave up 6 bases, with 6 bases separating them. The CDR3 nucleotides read TGTGCCAGCAGCTTAGACCACCTTCAGCCCCAGCATTTT. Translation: CASSLDHLQPQHF. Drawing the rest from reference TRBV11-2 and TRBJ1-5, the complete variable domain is EAGVAQSPRYKIIEKRQSVAFWCNPISGHATLYWYQQILGQGPKLLIQFQNNGVVDDSQLPKDRFSAERLKGVDSTLKIQPAKLEDSAVYLCASSLDHLQPQHFGDGTRLSIL.

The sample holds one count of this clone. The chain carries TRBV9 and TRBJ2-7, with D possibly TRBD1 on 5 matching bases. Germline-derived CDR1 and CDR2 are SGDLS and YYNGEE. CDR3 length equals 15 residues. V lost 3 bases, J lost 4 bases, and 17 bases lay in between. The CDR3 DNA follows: TGTGCCAGCAGCGGGTGGGGCACAGGACAATACGAGCAGTACTTC. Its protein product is CASSGWGTGQYEQYF.

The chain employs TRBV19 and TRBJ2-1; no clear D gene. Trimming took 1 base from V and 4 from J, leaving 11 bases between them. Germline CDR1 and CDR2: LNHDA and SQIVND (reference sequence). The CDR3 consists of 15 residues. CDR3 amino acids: CASSIGQRLYNEQFF. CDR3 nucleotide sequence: TGTGCCAGTAGTATAGGCCAGCGTTTATACAATGAGCAGTTCTTC.

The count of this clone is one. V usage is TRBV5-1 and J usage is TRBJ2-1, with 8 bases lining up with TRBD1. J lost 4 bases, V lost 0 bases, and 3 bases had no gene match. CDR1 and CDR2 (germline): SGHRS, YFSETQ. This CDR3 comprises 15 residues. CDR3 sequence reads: CASSLEGQDYNEQFF. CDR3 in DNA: TGCGCCAGCAGCTTGGAGGGACAGGATTACAATGAGCAGTTCTTC.

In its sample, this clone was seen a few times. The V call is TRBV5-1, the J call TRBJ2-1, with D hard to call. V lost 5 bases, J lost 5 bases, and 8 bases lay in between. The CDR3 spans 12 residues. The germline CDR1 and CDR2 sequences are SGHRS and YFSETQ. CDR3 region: CASRISDNEQFF. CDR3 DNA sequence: TGCGCCAGCAGAATCAGTGACAATGAGCAGTTCTTC.

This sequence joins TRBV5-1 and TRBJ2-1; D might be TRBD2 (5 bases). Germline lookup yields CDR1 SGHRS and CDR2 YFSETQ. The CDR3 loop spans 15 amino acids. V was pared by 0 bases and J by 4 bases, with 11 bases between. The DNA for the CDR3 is TGCGCCAGCAGCTTGGGCGGACTGACATACAATGAGCAGTTCTTC. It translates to CASSLGGLTYNEQFF.

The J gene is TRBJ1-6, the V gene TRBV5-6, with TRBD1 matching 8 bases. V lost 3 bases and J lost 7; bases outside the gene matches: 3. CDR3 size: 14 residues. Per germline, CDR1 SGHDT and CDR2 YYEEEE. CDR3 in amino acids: CASSSDRENSPLHF. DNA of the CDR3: TGTGCCAGCAGCTCGGACAGGGAGAATTCACCCCTCCACTTT.

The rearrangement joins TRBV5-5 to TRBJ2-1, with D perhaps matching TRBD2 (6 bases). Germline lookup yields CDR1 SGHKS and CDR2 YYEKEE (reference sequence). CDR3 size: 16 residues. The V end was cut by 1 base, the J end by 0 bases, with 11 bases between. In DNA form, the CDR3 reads TGTGCCAGCAGCTTGTCGGCGGGGAGCTCCTACAATGAGCAGTTCTTC. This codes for CASSLSAGSSYNEQFF.

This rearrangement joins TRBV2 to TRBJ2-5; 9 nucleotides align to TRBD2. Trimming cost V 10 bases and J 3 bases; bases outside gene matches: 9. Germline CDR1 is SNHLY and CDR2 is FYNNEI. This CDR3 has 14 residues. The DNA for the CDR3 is TGTGCCACTACCAGAGCGGGGGGAAAAGAGACCCAGTACTTC. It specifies CATTRAGGKETQYF.

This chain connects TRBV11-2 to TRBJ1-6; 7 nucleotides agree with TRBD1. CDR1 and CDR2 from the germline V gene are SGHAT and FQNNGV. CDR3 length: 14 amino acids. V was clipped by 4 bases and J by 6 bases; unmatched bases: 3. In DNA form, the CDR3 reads TGTGCCAGCAGCTCCGACAGGGTTAATTCACCCCTCCACTTT. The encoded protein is CASSSDRVNSPLHF. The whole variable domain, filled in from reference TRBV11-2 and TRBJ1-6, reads EAGVAQSPRYKIIEKRQSVAFWCNPISGHATLYWYQQILGQGPKLLIQFQNNGVVDDSQLPKDRFSAERLKGVDSTLKIQPAKLEDSAVYLCASSSDRVNSPLHFGNGTRLTVT.

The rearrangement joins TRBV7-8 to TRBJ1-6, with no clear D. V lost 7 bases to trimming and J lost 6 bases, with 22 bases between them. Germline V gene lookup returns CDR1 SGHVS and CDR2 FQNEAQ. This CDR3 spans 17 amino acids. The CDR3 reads CASTPSRRAATNSPLHF. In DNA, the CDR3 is TGTGCCAGCACCCCCAGCCGGAGGGCGGCGACTAATTCACCCCTCCACTTT.

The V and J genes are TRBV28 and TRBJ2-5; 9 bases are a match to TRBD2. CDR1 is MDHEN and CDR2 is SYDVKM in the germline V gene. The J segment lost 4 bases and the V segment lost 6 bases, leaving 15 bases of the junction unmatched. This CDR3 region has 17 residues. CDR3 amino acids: CASSDLGTSRGAETQYF. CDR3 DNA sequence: TGTGCCAGCAGCGACTTGGGGACTAGCAGGGGGGCAGAGACCCAGTACTTC.

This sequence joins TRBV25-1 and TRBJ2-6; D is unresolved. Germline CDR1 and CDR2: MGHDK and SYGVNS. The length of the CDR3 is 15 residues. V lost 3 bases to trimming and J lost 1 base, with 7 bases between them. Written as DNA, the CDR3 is TGTGCCAGCAGTGATTGGCGGTCTGGGGCCAACGTCCTGACTTTC. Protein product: CASSDWRSGANVLTF.

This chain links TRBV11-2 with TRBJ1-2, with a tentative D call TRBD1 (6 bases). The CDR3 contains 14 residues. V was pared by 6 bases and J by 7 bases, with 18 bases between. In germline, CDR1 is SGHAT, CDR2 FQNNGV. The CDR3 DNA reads TGTGCCAGCAGTGGATGGGGCGCCAGGGGTGGCTACACCTTC. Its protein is CASSGWGARGGYTF.

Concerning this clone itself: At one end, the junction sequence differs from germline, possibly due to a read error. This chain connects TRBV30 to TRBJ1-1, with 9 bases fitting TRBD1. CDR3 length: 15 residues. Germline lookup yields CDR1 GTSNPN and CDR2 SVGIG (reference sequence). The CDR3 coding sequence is TGTGTCTGGAGCAATCCTCTTAGGACAGGGGCTGAAGCTTTCTTT. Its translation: CVWSNPLRTGAEAFF.

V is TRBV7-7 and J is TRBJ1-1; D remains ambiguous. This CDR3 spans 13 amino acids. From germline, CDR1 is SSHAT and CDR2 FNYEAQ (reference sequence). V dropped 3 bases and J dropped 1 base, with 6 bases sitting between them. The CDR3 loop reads CASSFAENTEAFF. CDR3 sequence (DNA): TGTGCCAGCAGCTTTGCCGAGAACACTGAAGCTTTCTTT.

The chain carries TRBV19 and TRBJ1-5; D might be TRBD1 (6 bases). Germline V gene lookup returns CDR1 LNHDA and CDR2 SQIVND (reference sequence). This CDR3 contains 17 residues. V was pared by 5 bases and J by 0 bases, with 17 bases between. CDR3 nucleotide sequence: TGTGCCAGTAGTCGGACAGCCCGGGCCGATAGCAATCAGCCCCAGCATTTT. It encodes CASSRTARADSNQPQHF.

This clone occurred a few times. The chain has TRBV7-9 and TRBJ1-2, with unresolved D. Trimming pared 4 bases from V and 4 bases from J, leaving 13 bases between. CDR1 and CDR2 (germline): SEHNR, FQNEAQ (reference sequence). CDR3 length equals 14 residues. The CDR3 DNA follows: TGTGCCAGCAGCTCGCAAGGACCGATCTATGGCTACACCTTC. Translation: CASSSQGPIYGYTF.

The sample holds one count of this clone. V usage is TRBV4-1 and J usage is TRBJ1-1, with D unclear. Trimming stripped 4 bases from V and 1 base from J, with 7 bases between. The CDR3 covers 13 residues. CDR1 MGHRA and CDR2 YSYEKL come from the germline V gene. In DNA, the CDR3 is TGCGCCAGCAGCCCCGCAGCGAACACTGAAGCTTTCTTT. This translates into CASSPAANTEAFF.

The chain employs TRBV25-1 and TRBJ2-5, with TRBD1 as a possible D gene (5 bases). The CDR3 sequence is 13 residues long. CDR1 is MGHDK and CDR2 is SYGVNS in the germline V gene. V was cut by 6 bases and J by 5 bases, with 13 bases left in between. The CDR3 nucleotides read TGTGCCAGCAGGGAACCCAAGGGGGAGACCCAGTACTTC. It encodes CASREPKGETQYF.

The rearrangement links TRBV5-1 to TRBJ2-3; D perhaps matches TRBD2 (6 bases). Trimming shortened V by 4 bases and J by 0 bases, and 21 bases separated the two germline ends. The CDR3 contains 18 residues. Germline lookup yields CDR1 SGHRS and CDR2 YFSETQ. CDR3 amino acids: CASSHPRAGSTSTDTQYF. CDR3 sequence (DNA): TGCGCCAGCAGCCACCCAAGGGCGGGATCTACTAGCACAGATACGCAGTATTTT.

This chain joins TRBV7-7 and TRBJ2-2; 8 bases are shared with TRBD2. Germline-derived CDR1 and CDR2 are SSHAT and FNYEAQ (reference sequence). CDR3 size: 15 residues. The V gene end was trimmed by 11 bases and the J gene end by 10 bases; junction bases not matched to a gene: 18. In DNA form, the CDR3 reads TGTGCCTCGGGGGGGACCGGGGACTTGGAGAAGGAGCTGTTTTTT. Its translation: CASGGTGDLEKELFF.